This T cell receptor (beta chain) derives from a study of T cells after yellow fever vaccination. The overall study: Fractions of limited cellularity were prepared by means of SMART-Seq v4 Ultra Low Input. General observations from the study: Of the clonotypes, a small share occurred in both CD4 and CD8 compartments. Booster sampling recovered most clones from primary vaccination (under 98% CD4, approximately 90% CD8).

CDR3 size: 16 residues. Per germline, CDR1 SGHTA and CDR2 FQGNSA. Trimming cost V 1 base and J 5 bases, with 15 bases left between them. For TCR, cDNA came from 5'RACE template switching, which added a universal primer site and UMIs. TCRdb recomputed calls from the 5' RACE reads with MiXCR, one row per CDR3 protein. The sample includes some 560,000 distinct CDR3 sequences, about 19% of them seen just once. As regards this clonotype: Its antigen is unidentified.

This clonotype originated in a man aged 25-45 years who received the YFV17D yellow fever vaccine. The chain combines TRBV7-2 with TRBJ1-3, with D possibly being TRBD1 (6 bases). The sequenced sample was PBMCs, obtained 15 days after the yellow fever booster vaccination. This CDR3 reads CASSLERGQGRNTIYF. The CDR3 DNA is TGTGCCAGCAGCTTAGAACGGGGACAAGGGAGAAACACCATATATTTT. Together with reference TRBV7-2 and TRBJ1-3, the CDR3 gives the full variable domain: GAGVSQSPSNKVTEKGKDVELRCDPISGHTALYWYRQSLGQGLEFLIYFQGNSAPDKSGLPSDRFSAERTGGSVSTLTIQRTQQEDSAVYLCASSLERGQGRNTIYFGEGSWLTVV.